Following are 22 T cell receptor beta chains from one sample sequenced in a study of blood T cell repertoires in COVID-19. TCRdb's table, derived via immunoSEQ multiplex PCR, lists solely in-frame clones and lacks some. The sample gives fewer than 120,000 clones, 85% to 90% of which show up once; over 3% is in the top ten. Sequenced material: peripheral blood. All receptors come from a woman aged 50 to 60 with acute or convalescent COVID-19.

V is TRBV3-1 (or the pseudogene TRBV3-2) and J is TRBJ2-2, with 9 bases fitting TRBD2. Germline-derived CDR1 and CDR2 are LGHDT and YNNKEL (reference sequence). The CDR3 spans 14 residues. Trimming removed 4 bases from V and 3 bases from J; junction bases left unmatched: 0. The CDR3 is CASSRLADTGELFF. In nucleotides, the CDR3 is TGTGCCAGCAGCCGACTAGCGGACACCGGGGAGCTGTTTTTT.

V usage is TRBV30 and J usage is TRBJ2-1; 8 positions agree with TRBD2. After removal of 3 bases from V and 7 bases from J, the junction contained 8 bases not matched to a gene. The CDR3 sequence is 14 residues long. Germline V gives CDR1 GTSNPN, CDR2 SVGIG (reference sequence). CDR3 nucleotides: TGTGCCTGGAGCCGTCCCGGGACTAGTAATGAGCAGTTCTTC. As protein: CAWSRPGTSNEQFF.

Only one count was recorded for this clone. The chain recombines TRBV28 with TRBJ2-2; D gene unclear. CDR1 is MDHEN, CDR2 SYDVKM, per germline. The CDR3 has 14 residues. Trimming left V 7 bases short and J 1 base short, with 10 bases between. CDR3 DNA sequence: TGTGCCAGCAAGAGACCGGGGAACACCGGGGAGCTGTTTTTT. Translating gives CASKRPGNTGELFF.

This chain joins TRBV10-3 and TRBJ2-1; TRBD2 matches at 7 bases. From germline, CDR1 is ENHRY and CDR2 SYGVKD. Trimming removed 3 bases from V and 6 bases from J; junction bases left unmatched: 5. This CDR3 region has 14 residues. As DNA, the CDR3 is TGTGCCATCAGTGAATGGACTAGTCCCAATGAGCAGTTCTTC. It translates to CAISEWTSPNEQFF.

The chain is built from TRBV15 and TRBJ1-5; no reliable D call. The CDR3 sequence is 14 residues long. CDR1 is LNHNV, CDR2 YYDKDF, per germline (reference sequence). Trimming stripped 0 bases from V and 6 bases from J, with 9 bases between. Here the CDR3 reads CATSRDSISQPQHF. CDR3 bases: TGTGCCACCAGCAGAGATAGCATCAGTCAGCCCCAGCATTTT.

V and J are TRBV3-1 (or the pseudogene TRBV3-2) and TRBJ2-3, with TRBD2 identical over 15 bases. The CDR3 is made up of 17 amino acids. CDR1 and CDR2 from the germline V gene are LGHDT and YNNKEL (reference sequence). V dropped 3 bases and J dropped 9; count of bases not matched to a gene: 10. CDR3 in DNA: TGTGCCAGCAGCCACCTTCGGACTAGCGGGAGGGCCGGGACGCAGTATTTT. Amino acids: CASSHLRTSGRAGTQYF.

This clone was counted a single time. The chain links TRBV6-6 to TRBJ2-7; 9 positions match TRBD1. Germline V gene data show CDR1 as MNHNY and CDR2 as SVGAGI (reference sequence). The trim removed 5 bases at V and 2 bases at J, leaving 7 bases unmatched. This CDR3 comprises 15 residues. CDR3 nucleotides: TGTGCCAGCAGTCTCACAGGGGGCTCTACCTACGAGCAGTACTTC. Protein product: CASSLTGGSTYEQYF.

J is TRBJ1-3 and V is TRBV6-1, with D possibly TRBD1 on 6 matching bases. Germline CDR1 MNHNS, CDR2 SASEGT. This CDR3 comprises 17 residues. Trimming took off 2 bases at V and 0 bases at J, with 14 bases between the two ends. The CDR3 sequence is CASSEKGRGSSGNTIYF. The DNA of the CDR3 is TGTGCCAGCAGTGAAAAAGGAAGGGGGTCCTCTGGAAACACCATATATTTT.

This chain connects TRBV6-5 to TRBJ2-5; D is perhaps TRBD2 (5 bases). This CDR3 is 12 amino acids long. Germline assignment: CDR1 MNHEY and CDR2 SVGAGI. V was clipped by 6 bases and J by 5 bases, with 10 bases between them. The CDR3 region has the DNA TGTGCCAGCAGAGCTACTAGGGAGACCCAGTACTTC. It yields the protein CASRATRETQYF.

The CDR3 here is CASRPASGNTGELFF. The CDR3 bases are TGTGCCAGCAGGCCCGCTAGCGGGAACACCGGGGAGCTGTTTTTT. The V and J genes are TRBV6-4 and TRBJ2-2, with 7 bases matching TRBD2. There are 15 residues in the CDR3. The germline CDR1 and CDR2 sequences are MRHNA and SNTAGT. V dropped 6 bases and J dropped 1; count of bases not matched to a gene: 5.

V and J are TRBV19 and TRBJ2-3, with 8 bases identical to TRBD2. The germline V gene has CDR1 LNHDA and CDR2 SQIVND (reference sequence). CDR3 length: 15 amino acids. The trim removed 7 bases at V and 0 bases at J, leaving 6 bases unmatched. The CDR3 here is CASKRREGSTDTQYF. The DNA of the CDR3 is TGTGCCAGTAAACGTCGGGAGGGTAGCACAGATACGCAGTATTTT.

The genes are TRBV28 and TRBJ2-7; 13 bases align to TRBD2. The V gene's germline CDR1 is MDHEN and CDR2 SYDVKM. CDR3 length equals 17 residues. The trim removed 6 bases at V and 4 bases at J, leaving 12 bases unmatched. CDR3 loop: CASSELAGGSSRYEQYF. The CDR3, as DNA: TGTGCCAGCAGCGAACTAGCGGGAGGGAGTAGTCGGTACGAGCAGTACTTC. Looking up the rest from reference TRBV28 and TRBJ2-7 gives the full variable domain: DVKVTQSSRYLVKRTGEKVFLECVQDMDHENMFWYRQDPGLGLRLIYFSYDVKMKEKGDIPEGYSVSREKKERFSLILESASTNQTSMYLCASSELAGGSSRYEQYFGPGTRLTVT.

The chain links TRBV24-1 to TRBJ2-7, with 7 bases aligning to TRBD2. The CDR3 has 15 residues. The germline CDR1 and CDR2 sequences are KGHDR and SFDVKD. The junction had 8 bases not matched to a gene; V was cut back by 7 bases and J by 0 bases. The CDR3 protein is CATSPGGGSSYEQYF. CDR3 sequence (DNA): TGTGCCACCAGCCCGGGGGGAGGGAGCTCCTACGAGCAGTACTTC.

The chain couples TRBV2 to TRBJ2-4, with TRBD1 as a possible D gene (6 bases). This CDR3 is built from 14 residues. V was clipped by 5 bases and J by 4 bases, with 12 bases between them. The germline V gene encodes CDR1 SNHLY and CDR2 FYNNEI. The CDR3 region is CASSPGTPKNIQYF. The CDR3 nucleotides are TGTGCCAGCAGTCCCGGGACACCGAAAAACATTCAGTACTTC. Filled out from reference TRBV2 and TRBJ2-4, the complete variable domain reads EPEVTQTPSHQVTQMGQEVILRCVPISNHLYFYWYRQILGQKVEFLVSFYNNEISEKSEIFDDQFSVERPDGSNFTLKIRSTKLEDSAMYFCASSPGTPKNIQYFGAGTRLSVL.

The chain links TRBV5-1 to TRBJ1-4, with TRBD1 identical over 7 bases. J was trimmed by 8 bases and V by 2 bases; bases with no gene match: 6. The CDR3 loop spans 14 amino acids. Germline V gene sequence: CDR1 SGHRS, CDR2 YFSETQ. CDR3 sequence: CASSLQGSREKLFF. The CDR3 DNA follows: TGCGCCAGCAGCTTACAGGGGTCTCGGGAAAAACTGTTTTTT.

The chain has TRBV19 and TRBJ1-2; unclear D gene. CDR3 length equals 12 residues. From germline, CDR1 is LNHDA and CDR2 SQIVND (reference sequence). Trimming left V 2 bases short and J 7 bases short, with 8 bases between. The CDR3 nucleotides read TGTGCCAGTAGTATATCGGGTTTTGGCTACACCTTC. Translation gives CASSISGFGYTF.

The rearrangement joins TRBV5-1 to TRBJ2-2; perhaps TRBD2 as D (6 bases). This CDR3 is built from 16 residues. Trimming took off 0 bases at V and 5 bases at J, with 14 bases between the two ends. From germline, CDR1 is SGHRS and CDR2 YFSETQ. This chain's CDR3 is CASSLGTNPTTGELFF. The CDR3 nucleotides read TGCGCCAGCAGCTTGGGGACTAACCCAACTACCGGGGAGCTGTTTTTT. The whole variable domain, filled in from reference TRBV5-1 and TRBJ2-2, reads KAGVTQTPRYLIKTRGQQVTLSCSPISGHRSVSWYQQTPGQGLQFLFEYFSETQRNKGNFPGRFSGRQFSNSRSEMNVSTLELGDSALYLCASSLGTNPTTGELFFGEGSRLTVL.

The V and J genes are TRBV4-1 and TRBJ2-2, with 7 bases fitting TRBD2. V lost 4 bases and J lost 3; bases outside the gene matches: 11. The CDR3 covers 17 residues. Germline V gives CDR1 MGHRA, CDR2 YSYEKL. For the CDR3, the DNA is TGCGCCAGCAGCCCAGCGAACTTCGGGAGGTACACCGGGGAGCTGTTTTTT. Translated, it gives CASSPANFGRYTGELFF.

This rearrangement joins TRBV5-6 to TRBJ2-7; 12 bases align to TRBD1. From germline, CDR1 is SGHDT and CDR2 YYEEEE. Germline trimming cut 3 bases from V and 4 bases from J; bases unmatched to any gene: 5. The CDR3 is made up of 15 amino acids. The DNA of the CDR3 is TGTGCCAGCAGCTCGCGGGACAGGGGGCTTTACGAGCAGTACTTC. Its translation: CASSSRDRGLYEQYF.

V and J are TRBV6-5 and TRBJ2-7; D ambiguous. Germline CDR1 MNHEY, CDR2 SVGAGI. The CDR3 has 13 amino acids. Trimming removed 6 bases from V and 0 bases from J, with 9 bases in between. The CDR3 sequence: CASSQAGSYEQYF. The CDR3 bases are TGTGCCAGCAGCCAAGCAGGCTCCTACGAGCAGTACTTC.

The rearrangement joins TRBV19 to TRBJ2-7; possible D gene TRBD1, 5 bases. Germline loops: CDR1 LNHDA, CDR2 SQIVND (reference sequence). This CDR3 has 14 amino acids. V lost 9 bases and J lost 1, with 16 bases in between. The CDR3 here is CASGPVDKSYEQYF. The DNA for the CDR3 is TGTGCCAGCGGCCCCGTGGACAAATCCTACGAGCAGTACTTC.

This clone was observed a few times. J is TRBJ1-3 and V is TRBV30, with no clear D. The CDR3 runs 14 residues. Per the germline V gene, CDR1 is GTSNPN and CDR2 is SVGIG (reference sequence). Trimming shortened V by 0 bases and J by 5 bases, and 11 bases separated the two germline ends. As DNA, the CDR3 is TGTGCCTGGAGTGTACTTGGCGGAAGAAACACCATATATTTT. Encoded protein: CAWSVLGGRNTIYF.